Listed here is a single TCR beta chain. Participant age was roughly 18 to 95 years, and participants resided in 24 US areas. Two negative PCRs, clearance, or symptom resolution were required of recovered Cohort 3 donors. The sample comes from a study of blood T cell repertoires in COVID-19. Study overall: T cells, B-cell-depleted T cells, or PBMCs supplied cDNA or gDNA.

Germline lookup yields CDR1 GTSNPN and CDR2 SVGIG (reference sequence). The CDR3 is 18 amino acids. The V and J ends lost 2 bases and 3 bases, in that order; junction bases with no gene match: 11. This table comes from immunoSEQ multiplex PCR, and its TCRdb copy is limited to in-frame clones, with some not included. The repertoire holds around 190,000 clones, with 65% to 85% as singletons. The sample consisted of PBMCs or T cells enriched from blood (not recorded which). The TCR originated in a woman in her twenties or thirties who had recovered from COVID-19. The chain recombines TRBV30 with TRBJ1-5, with 12 positions matching TRBD1. The CDR3 bases are TGTGCCTGGAGTCCCGGGACAGGGGGCCGATACAACAATCAGCCCCAGCATTTT. It specifies CAWSPGTGGRYNNQPQHF.